These 30 T cell receptor beta chains came from one sample sequenced in a study of T cell changes during pregnancy in multiple sclerosis. Sequencing was performed with immunoSEQ multiplex PCR; in TCRdb, only in-frame clones are kept and a portion is missing. The sample records roughly 56,000 clones, about 90% being singletons. Sequencing was performed on CD4+ T cells from peripheral blood mononuclear cells, taken after pregnancy. These receptors all stem from a female donor in good health, enrolled as a control in a pregnancy study.

This chain links TRBV6-6 with TRBJ1-1, with 10 bases fitting TRBD1. Losses at the gene ends were 10 bases for V and 3 bases for J; bases not matched to a gene: 14. This CDR3 is built from 16 residues. Germline V CDR1 and CDR2: MNHNY, SVGAGI (reference sequence). The CDR3 reads CAIDPRDRGSYTEAFF. The CDR3 region has the DNA TGTGCCATCGATCCGCGGGACAGGGGTAGCTACACTGAAGCTTTCTTT.

This chain joins TRBV30 and TRBJ2-7; 7 bases line up with TRBD2. The CDR3 runs 18 residues. Trimming took 3 bases from V and 2 from J; bases not matched to a gene: 19. Germline CDR1 GTSNPN, CDR2 SVGIG (reference sequence). The CDR3 DNA follows: TGTGCCTGGAGGGATCCCAGGTCTAGCGGACTGCCTACCTACGAGCAGTACTTC. Amino acid sequence: CAWRDPRSSGLPTYEQYF.

The chain employs TRBV5-6 and TRBJ2-3, with TRBD1 matching over 7 bases. The CDR3 is 16 amino acids. Germline trimming cut 1 base from V and 0 bases from J; bases unmatched to any gene: 5. CDR1 is SGHDT, CDR2 YYEEEE, per germline. This CDR3 reads CASSLLTGASTDTQYF. The DNA for the CDR3 is TGTGCCAGCAGCTTGCTTACAGGGGCTAGCACAGATACGCAGTATTTT. Complete variable domain (other parts from reference TRBV5-6 and TRBJ2-3): DAGVTQSPTHLIKTRGQQVTLRCSPKSGHDTVSWYQQALGQGPQFIFQYYEEEERQRGNFPDRFSGHQFPNYSSELNVNALLLGDSALYLCASSLLTGASTDTQYFGPGTRLTVL.

This clone has a single count. This rearrangement joins TRBV5-1 to TRBJ2-3, with TRBD2 identical over 9 bases. Germline CDR1 is SGHRS and CDR2 is YFSETQ. The CDR3 spans 13 residues. Germline trimming cut 3 bases from V and 8 bases from J; bases unmatched to any gene: 4. In nucleotides, the CDR3 is TGCGCCAGCAGCTGGGATAGCGGGGGTACGCAGTATTTT. As protein: CASSWDSGGTQYF.

This chain uses TRBV6-5 with TRBJ1-3; no definite D call. CDR1 and CDR2 (germline): MNHEY, SVGAGI. The V and J ends lost 10 bases and 0 bases respectively, with 7 bases between them. The CDR3 runs to 12 residues. The CDR3 region has the DNA TGTGCCACCGAGGACTCTGGAAACACCATATATTTT. This codes for CATEDSGNTIYF.

The chain links TRBV5-1 to TRBJ1-1, with a possible D match to TRBD1 (5 bases). V lost 0 bases and J 6 bases, leaving 12 bases between the germline ends. CDR3 length: 14 amino acids. Germline-derived CDR1 and CDR2 are SGHRS and YFSETQ. CDR3 amino acids: CASSLEAGRPEAFF. The CDR3 DNA sequence: TGCGCCAGCAGCTTGGAGGCAGGGAGGCCTGAAGCTTTCTTT.

The CDR3, as DNA: TGTGCCACCAGCCCAGCGGGGGGGTACAATGAGCAGTTCTTC. Its translation is CATSPAGGYNEQFF. V usage is TRBV15 and J usage is TRBJ2-1; 10 nucleotides match TRBD2. The CDR3 has 14 amino acids. J was trimmed by 4 bases and V by 5 bases; bases with no gene match: 2. The V gene's germline CDR1 is LNHNV and CDR2 YYDKDF (reference sequence).

This clone occurred a few times. The J gene is TRBJ1-1, the V gene TRBV6-5; D is possibly TRBD1 (5 bases). V dropped 3 bases and J dropped 8 bases, with 13 bases sitting between them. Germline-derived CDR1 and CDR2 are MNHEY and SVGAGI. The CDR3 extends over 13 amino acids. The CDR3 region has the DNA TGTGCCAGCAGTTATCTCAGGGTTGGAGAAGCTTTCTTT. This translates into CASSYLRVGEAFF.

The V call is TRBV4-3, the J call TRBJ2-1; 15 bases agree with TRBD2. The CDR3 has 15 amino acids. CDR1 is LGHNA, CDR2 YSLEER, per germline. The junction had 1 base not matched to a gene; V was cut back by 3 bases and J by 7 bases. The CDR3 DNA follows: TGCGCCAGCAGCCAGGGACTAGCGGGGGGTAATGAGCAGTTCTTC. It is translated as CASSQGLAGGNEQFF.

CDR3 DNA: TGTGCTAGTGGTTTGGGGCAGGGCGGCTACACCTTC. Translation gives CASGLGQGGYTF. The chain uses TRBV12-5 and TRBJ1-2; D is perhaps TRBD1 (5 bases). V was shortened by 1 base and J by 8 bases, with 8 bases between the two germline ends. Germline CDR1 LGHNT, CDR2 FRNRAP. The CDR3 sequence is 12 residues long.

V gene TRBV5-1 combines with J gene TRBJ1-2; D is uncertain. The length of the CDR3 is 13 residues. Germline V lookup: CDR1 SGHRS, CDR2 YFSETQ. V lost 4 bases to trimming and J lost 1 base, with 8 bases between them. The CDR3 protein is CASSLYGNYGYTF. The CDR3 bases are TGCGCCAGCAGCCTTTACGGTAACTATGGCTACACCTTC. Together with reference TRBV5-1 and TRBJ1-2, the CDR3 gives the full variable domain: KAGVTQTPRYLIKTRGQQVTLSCSPISGHRSVSWYQQTPGQGLQFLFEYFSETQRNKGNFPGRFSGRQFSNSRSEMNVSTLELGDSALYLCASSLYGNYGYTFGSGTRLTVV.

This clone has ten or more counts. The V gene is TRBV4-2, the J gene TRBJ1-2, with 8 bases lining up with TRBD1. Germline CDR1 reads LGHNA; CDR2 reads YNFKEQ. CDR3 size: 13 residues. V gave up 4 bases and J gave up 10 bases; unmatched junction bases: 8. For the CDR3, the DNA is TGTGCCAGCAGCCCCCGGACAGGGACTGACTACACCTTC. Translated: CASSPRTGTDYTF.

The gene calls are TRBV7-8 and TRBJ2-1; 7 nucleotides align to TRBD1. This CDR3 spans 15 amino acids. In germline, CDR1 is SGHVS, CDR2 FQNEAQ. J lost 4 bases, V lost 5 bases, and 8 bases had no gene match. In nucleotides, the CDR3 is TGTGCCAGCAGCCCAGACAGGGTCTCGTACAATGAGCAGTTCTTC. Translated, it gives CASSPDRVSYNEQFF. Together with reference TRBV7-8 and TRBJ2-1, the CDR3 gives the full variable domain: GAGVSQSPRYKVAKRGQDVALRCDPISGHVSLFWYQQALGQGPEFLTYFQNEAQLDKSGLPSDRFFAERPEGSVSTLKIQRTQQEDSAVYLCASSPDRVSYNEQFFGPGTRLTVL.

The rearrangement links TRBV5-1 to TRBJ2-3, with D possibly TRBD1 on 6 matching bases. Trimming stripped 5 bases from V and 2 bases from J, with 15 bases between. This CDR3 region has 15 residues. Germline lookup yields CDR1 SGHRS and CDR2 YFSETQ. The CDR3 loop reads CASSYTGWVTDTQYF. In nucleotides, the CDR3 is TGCGCCAGCAGTTATACAGGGTGGGTCACAGATACGCAGTATTTT.

This clone was recorded only once. V usage is TRBV4-1 and J usage is TRBJ2-1; D not resolved. The V end was cut by 1 base, the J end by 3 bases, with 13 bases between. CDR3 length: 16 residues. Germline values: CDR1 MGHRA, CDR2 YSYEKL. CDR3 coding DNA: TGCGCCAGCAGCCAAGGACGAGCGCCCGGCTACAATGAGCAGTTCTTC. Protein sequence: CASSQGRAPGYNEQFF.

V is TRBV4-3 and J is TRBJ2-3; 8 bases fit TRBD2. The CDR3 loop spans 17 amino acids. Germline lookup yields CDR1 LGHNA and CDR2 YSLEER. V lost 0 bases, J lost 2 bases, and 7 bases stayed unmatched. CDR3 sequence: CASSQDRWRGATDTQYF. In DNA, the CDR3 is TGCGCCAGCAGCCAAGACCGTTGGCGGGGGGCCACAGATACGCAGTATTTT.

CDR3: CASSSSGGYHNEQFF. CDR3 DNA sequence: TGTGCCAGCAGCTCTAGCGGGGGATATCACAATGAGCAGTTCTTC. The V and J genes are TRBV7-3 and TRBJ2-1; 10 nucleotides line up with TRBD2. Trimming cost V 4 bases and J 5 bases; bases outside gene matches: 5. The CDR3 is made up of 15 amino acids. Germline loops: CDR1 SGHTA, CDR2 FQGTGA.

The chain employs TRBV18 and TRBJ1-5; a weak D match, TRBD1 (6 bases). The CDR3 spans 14 residues. The germline CDR1 and CDR2 sequences are KGHSH and LQKENI. V shed 2 bases and J shed 2 bases, with 7 bases lying between them. Here the CDR3 reads CASSPGTRNQPQHF. The CDR3 DNA reads TGTGCCAGCTCACCAGGGACACGCAATCAGCCCCAGCATTTT.

This CDR3 is CAWAGGPQETQYF. The CDR3 DNA follows: TGTGCCTGGGCGGGGGGTCCACAAGAGACCCAGTACTTC. J is TRBJ2-5 and V is TRBV30; 8 positions agree with TRBD2. Germline values: CDR1 GTSNPN, CDR2 SVGIG (reference sequence). After removal of 5 bases from V and 2 bases from J, the junction contained 4 bases not matched to a gene. The CDR3 covers 13 residues.

Points on this clone: Other DNA variants within this sample encode the same CDR3. The genes are TRBV7-2 and TRBJ1-4; TRBD1 aligns across 10 bases. Losses at the gene ends were 6 bases for V and 6 bases for J; bases not matched to a gene: 7. The CDR3 totals 15 residues. Germline assignment: CDR1 SGHTA and CDR2 FQGNSA. The CDR3 DNA reads TGTGCCAGCAGTTTATCCGGGACAGGGGATGAAAAACTGTTTTTT. Its translation is CASSLSGTGDEKLFF. The whole variable domain, remainder taken from reference TRBV7-2 and TRBJ1-4, is GAGVSQSPSNKVTEKGKDVELRCDPISGHTALYWYRQSLGQGLEFLIYFQGNSAPDKSGLPSDRFSAERTGGSVSTLTIQRTQQEDSAVYLCASSLSGTGDEKLFFGSGTQLSVL.

This clone was picked up one time. This rearrangement joins TRBV6-6 to TRBJ2-4; TRBD1 aligns across 10 bases. This CDR3 is 13 amino acids long. CDR1 and CDR2 (germline): MNHNY, SVGAGI (reference sequence). V trimming: 7 bases; J trimming: 14 bases; junction bases outside the gene matches: 11. The CDR3 spells CASKKGQGSFKYF. Here the CDR3 DNA reads TGTGCCAGCAAAAAGGGACAGGGGAGTTTTAAGTACTTC.

The rearrangement links TRBV5-6 to TRBJ2-6, with TRBD2 matching 9 bases. The CDR3 sequence is 17 residues long. Germline lookup yields CDR1 SGHDT and CDR2 YYEEEE. Germline trimming cut 4 bases from V and 0 bases from J; bases unmatched to any gene: 5. In nucleotides, the CDR3 is TGTGCCAGCAGCGCGGGGGGGCTTAGCTCTGGGGCCAACGTCCTGACTTTC. It translates to CASSAGGLSSGANVLTF.

This chain joins TRBV9 and TRBJ2-5, with TRBD2 identical over 10 bases. Germline V CDR1 and CDR2: SGDLS, YYNGEE. The CDR3 has 17 residues. The V and J ends lost 0 bases and 5 bases, in that order; junction bases with no gene match: 10. CDR3 sequence reads: CASSVGAAGGPEETQYF. CDR3 bases: TGTGCCAGCAGCGTAGGAGCAGCGGGGGGGCCGGAGGAGACCCAGTACTTC.

The CDR3 loop reads CASSLAGAGANVLTF. DNA of the CDR3: TGTGCCAGCAGCTTAGCAGGGGCCGGGGCCAACGTCCTGACTTTC. The chain carries TRBV7-9 and TRBJ2-6; D perhaps matches TRBD1 (5 bases). Trimming cost V 0 bases and J 4 bases, with 7 bases left between them. Per germline, CDR1 SEHNR and CDR2 FQNEAQ (reference sequence). CDR3 length: 15 residues. Variable domain in full (rest from reference TRBV7-9 and TRBJ2-6): DTGVSQNPRHKITKRGQNVTFRCDPISEHNRLYWYRQTLGQGPEFLTYFQNEAQLEKSRLLSDRFSAERPKGSFSTLEIQRTEQGDSAMYLCASSLAGAGANVLTFGAGSRLTVL.

The V gene is TRBV29-1, the J gene TRBJ2-2; 8 nucleotides agree with TRBD1. Per the germline V gene, CDR1 is SQVTM and CDR2 is ANQGSEA. The CDR3 covers 13 residues. Germline trimming cut 3 bases from V and 6 bases from J; bases unmatched to any gene: 3. The CDR3: CSVDVTGAGELFF. CDR3 bases: TGCAGCGTTGACGTGACAGGGGCCGGGGAGCTGTTTTTT.

CDR3 nucleotide sequence: TGCGCCAGCAGCTCCGGGACTAGCGGGGTTACTGCCTACAATGAGCAGTTCTTC. It is translated as CASSSGTSGVTAYNEQFF. The chain recombines TRBV5-1 with TRBJ2-1; TRBD2 matches 13 bases. The CDR3 has 18 residues. V gave up 3 bases and J gave up 2 bases; unmatched junction bases: 8. Germline V gives CDR1 SGHRS, CDR2 YFSETQ.

J is TRBJ1-2 and V is TRBV7-3; D is ambiguous. Germline V gene data show CDR1 as SGHTA and CDR2 as FQGTGA. V lost 0 bases, J lost 0 bases, and 8 bases lay in between. The CDR3 is 15 residues long. For the CDR3, the DNA is TGTGCCAGCAGCTTAACGGAACAGCCTAACTATGGCTACACCTTC. This encodes CASSLTEQPNYGYTF.

The rearrangement joins TRBV7-8 to TRBJ1-2, with D maybe TRBD1 (5 bases). In germline, CDR1 is SGHVS, CDR2 FQNEAQ. V lost 3 bases to trimming and J lost 6 bases, with 8 bases between them. The CDR3 runs to 12 residues. The chain's CDR3 is CASSFSGHGYTF. Written as DNA, the CDR3 is TGTGCCAGCAGCTTTTCAGGGCATGGCTACACCTTC.

This chain uses TRBV7-8 with TRBJ1-3; D is unresolved. The CDR3 is 15 residues long. The germline V gene has CDR1 SGHVS and CDR2 FQNEAQ. The V gene lost 3 bases and the J gene lost 3 bases, with 12 bases spanning the gap. DNA of the CDR3: TGTGCCAGCAGCTTTGGGCCCGGGAGTGGAAACACCATATATTTT. Its protein product is CASSFGPGSGNTIYF. Filled out from reference TRBV7-8 and TRBJ1-3, the complete variable domain reads GAGVSQSPRYKVAKRGQDVALRCDPISGHVSLFWYQQALGQGPEFLTYFQNEAQLDKSGLPSDRFFAERPEGSVSTLKIQRTQQEDSAVYLCASSFGPGSGNTIYFGEGSWLTVV.

The chain uses TRBV5-1 and TRBJ2-1; D might be TRBD1 (6 bases). V was shortened by 5 bases and J by 3 bases, with 12 bases between the two germline ends. The CDR3 consists of 14 residues. CDR1 SGHRS and CDR2 YFSETQ come from the germline V gene. CDR3 sequence reads: CASSVSGDYNEQFF. The CDR3 DNA follows: TGCGCCAGCAGTGTTTCAGGGGACTACAATGAGCAGTTCTTC.